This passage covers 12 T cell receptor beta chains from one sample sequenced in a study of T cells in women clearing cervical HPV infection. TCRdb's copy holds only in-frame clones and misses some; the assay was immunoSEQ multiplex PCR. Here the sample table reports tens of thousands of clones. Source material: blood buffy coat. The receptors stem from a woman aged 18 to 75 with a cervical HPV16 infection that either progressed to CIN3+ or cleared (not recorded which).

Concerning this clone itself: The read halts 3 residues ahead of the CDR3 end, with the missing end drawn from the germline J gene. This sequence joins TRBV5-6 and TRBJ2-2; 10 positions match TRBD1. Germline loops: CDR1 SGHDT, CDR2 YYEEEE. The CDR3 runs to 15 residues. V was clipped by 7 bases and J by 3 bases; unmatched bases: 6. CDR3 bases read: TGTGCCAGCGGATTAGGACAGGGGGACACCGGGGAG. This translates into CASGLGQGDTGE. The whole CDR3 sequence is CASGLGQGDTGELFF.

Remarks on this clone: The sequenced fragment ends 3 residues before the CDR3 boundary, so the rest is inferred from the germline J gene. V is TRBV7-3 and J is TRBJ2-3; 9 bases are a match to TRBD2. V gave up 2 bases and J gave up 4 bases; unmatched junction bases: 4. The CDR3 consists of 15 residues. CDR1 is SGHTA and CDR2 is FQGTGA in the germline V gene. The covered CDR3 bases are TGTGCCAGCAGCTTAGGCGGGGGGGGGTCAGATACG. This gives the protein CASSLGGGGSDT. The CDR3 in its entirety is CASSLGGGGSDTQYF.

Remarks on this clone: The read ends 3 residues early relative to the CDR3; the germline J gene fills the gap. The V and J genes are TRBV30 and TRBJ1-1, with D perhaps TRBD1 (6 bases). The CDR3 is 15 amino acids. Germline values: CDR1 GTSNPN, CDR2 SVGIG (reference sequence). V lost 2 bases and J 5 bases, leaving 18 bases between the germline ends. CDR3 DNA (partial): TGTGCCTGGAGTCGATCAGAGGGGAGGGGGACTGAA. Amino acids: CAWSRSEGRGTE. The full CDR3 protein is CAWSRSEGRGTEAFF.

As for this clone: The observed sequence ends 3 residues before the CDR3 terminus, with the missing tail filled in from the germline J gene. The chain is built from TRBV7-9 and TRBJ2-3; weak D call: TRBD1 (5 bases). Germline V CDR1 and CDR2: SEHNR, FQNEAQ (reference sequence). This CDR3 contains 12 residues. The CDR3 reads CASSPGNQPQYF. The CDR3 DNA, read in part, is TGTGCCAGCAGCCCAGGGAATCAGCCG.

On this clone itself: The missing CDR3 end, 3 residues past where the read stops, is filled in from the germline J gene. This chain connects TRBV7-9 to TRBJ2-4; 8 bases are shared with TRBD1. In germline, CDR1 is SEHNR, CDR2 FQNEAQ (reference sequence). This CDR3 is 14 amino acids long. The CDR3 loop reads CASSQTGVEAGQYF. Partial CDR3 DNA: TGTGCCAGCAGCCAGACAGGGGTGGAAGCTGGT.

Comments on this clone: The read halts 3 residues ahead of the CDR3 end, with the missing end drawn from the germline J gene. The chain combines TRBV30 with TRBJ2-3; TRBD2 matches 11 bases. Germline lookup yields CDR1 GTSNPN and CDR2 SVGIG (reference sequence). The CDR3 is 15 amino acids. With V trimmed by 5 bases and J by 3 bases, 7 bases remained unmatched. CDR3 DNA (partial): TGTGCCTGGTTTAGCGGGAGGGCCGGGACAGATACG. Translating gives CAWFSGRAGTDT. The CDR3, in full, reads CAWFSGRAGTDTQYF.

The CDR3 is CASSLNRDRYTF. The DNA read from the CDR3 is TGTGCCAGCAGCTTAAATAGGGACAGG. V gene TRBV7-8 combines with J gene TRBJ1-2, with TRBD1 matching over 8 bases. The CDR3 end is not reached by the read, which stops 3 residues before it; the germline J gene fills it in. This CDR3 is 12 amino acids long. CDR1 is SGHVS and CDR2 is FQNEAQ in the germline V gene.

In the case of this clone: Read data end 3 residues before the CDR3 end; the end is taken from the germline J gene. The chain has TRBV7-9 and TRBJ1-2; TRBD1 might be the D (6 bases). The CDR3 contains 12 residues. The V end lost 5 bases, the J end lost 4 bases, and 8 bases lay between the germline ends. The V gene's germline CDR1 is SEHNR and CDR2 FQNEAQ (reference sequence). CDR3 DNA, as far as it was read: TGTGCCAGCAGCACGGACAGCTATGGC. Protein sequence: CASSTDSYG. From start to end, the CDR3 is CASSTDSYGYTF.

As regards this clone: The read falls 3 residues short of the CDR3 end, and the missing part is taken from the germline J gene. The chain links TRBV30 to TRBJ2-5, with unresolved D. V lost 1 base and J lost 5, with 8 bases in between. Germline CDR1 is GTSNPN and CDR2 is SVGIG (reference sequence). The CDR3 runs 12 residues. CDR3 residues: CAWSAISETQYF. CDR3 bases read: TGTGCCTGGAGTGCGATTAGCGAGACC.

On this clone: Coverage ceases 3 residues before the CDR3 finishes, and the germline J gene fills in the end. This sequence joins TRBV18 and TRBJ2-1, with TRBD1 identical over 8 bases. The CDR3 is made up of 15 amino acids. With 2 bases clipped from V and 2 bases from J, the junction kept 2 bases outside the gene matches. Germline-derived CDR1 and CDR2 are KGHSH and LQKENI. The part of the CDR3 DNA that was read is TGTGCCAGCTCACCAACAGGGGGAACCTACAATGAG. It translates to CASSPTGGTYNE. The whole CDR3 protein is CASSPTGGTYNEQFF.

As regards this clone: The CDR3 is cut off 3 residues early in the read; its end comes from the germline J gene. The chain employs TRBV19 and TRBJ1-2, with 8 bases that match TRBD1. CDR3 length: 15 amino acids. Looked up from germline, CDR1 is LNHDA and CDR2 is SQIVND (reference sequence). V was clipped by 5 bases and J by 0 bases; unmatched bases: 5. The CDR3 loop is CASSSDRAPNYGYTF. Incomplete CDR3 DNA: TGTGCCAGTAGTTCGGACAGGGCACCTAACTATGGC.

The covered CDR3 bases are TGTGCCAGTAGGGGCCTAGCGGGGAACAATGAG. Translating gives CASRGLAGNNE. The whole CDR3 sequence is CASRGLAGNNEQFF. The chain carries TRBV19 and TRBJ2-1; the match to TRBD2 covers 9 bases. The sequence runs out 3 residues before the end of the CDR3; the remainder is reconstructed from the germline J gene. Germline lookup yields CDR1 LNHDA and CDR2 SQIVND (reference sequence). The V segment lost 6 bases and the J segment 5 bases; nucleotides outside the gene matches: 5. The CDR3 totals 14 residues.